One sample yielded the 20 T cell receptor beta chains listed below, sequenced in a study of molecular identifiers for immune sequencing clone quantification. TCRdb ran MiXCR on the PCR reads and lists one entry per CDR3 protein. The table shows more than 60,000 distinct CDR3 sequences, with around 17% occurring only once. The sequencing sample was made of naive CD8+ T cells from blood, with Jurkat cell RNA spiked in. Specified subset: FACS-sorted CD8+CD4-CCR7+CD45RA+ naive T cells. These receptors all stem from a human donor in good health. Some libraries in this study had Jurkat cell RNA spiked in.

As regards this clonotype: A much larger clone lies one base from this, so it may be a read error. The chain joins TRBV12-5 to TRBJ1-4; D is ambiguous. The CDR3 is 15 amino acids. The V end was cut by 0 bases, the J end by 2 bases, with 7 bases between. CDR1 is LGHNT and CDR2 is FRNRAP in the germline V gene. The CDR3 reads CASGLVTRTNEKLFF. DNA of the CDR3: TGTGCTAGTGGTTTGGTAACCCGGACTAATGAAAAACTGTTTTTT.

This clonotype was detected only once. This chain connects TRBV19 to TRBJ1-1, with D possibly TRBD1 on 6 matching bases. The CDR3 is 16 residues long. The V and J ends lost 5 bases and 1 base respectively, with 17 bases between them. Germline-derived CDR1 and CDR2 are LNHDA and SQIVND (reference sequence). The CDR3 DNA is TGTGCCAGTAGTCGAGCCACAGGGATAACGAACACTGAAGCTTTCTTT. Its translation: CASSRATGITNTEAFF.

CDR3 DNA sequence: TGTGCCAGTCGACCCGGAGCGGGAGGGTTGTACGAGCAGTACTTC. It yields the protein CASRPGAGGLYEQYF. V gene TRBV19 combines with J gene TRBJ2-7; the match to TRBD2 covers 10 bases. V was pared by 8 bases and J by 4 bases, with 11 bases of the junction left unmatched. Germline V gene data show CDR1 as LNHDA and CDR2 as SQIVND (reference sequence). The CDR3 extends over 15 amino acids.

This clonotype was observed many times. The chain links TRBV5-1 to TRBJ1-5; D is unclear. V shed 1 base and J shed 4 bases, with 6 bases lying between them. Per the germline V gene, CDR1 is SGHRS and CDR2 is YFSETQ. This CDR3 is built from 13 residues. CDR3 coding DNA: TGCGCCAGCAGCTTGCGGGGTAATCAGCCCCAGCATTTT. It encodes CASSLRGNQPQHF.

This clonotype was observed many times. The chain links TRBV15 to TRBJ1-3; no reliable D call. The germline CDR1 and CDR2 sequences are LNHNV and YYDKDF (reference sequence). There are 17 residues in the CDR3. Trimming took off 3 bases at V and 4 bases at J, with 19 bases between the two ends. CDR3 nucleotide sequence: TGTGCCACCAGCAGGAGGAGGGAGGATCTTGGCGGAAACACCATATATTTT. It codes for CATSRRREDLGGNTIYF.

The chain couples TRBV10-3 to TRBJ2-7; D is perhaps TRBD1 or TRBD2 (5 bases each). This CDR3 spans 17 amino acids. V was trimmed by 2 bases and J by 2 bases, leaving 19 bases between them. From germline, CDR1 is ENHRY and CDR2 SYGVKD. The CDR3, as DNA: TGTGCCATCAGTGAGCTGGGGGTGGCTGCGGGTCCCTACGAGCAGTACTTC. Translation gives CAISELGVAAGPYEQYF.

On this clonotype itself: Given a much more abundant clone one base away, this may be a read error. This rearrangement joins TRBV5-4 to TRBJ2-5, with TRBD2 identical over 11 bases. From germline, CDR1 is SGHNT and CDR2 YYREEE (reference sequence). The V gene end was trimmed by 6 bases and the J gene end by 1 base; junction bases not matched to a gene: 5. This CDR3 is 15 amino acids long. CDR3: CASNLAGGLQETQYF. DNA of the CDR3: TGTGCCAGCAACTTAGCGGGAGGGCTCCAAGAGACCCAGTACTTC. The whole variable domain, filled in from reference TRBV5-4 and TRBJ2-5, reads ETGVTQSPTHLIKTRGQQVTLRCSSQSGHNTVSWYQQALGQGPQFIFQYYREEENGRGNFPPRFSGLQFPNYSSELNVNALELDDSALYLCASNLAGGLQETQYFGPGTRLLVL.

This clonotype is a singleton in its sample. The chain has TRBV19 and TRBJ2-3; D remains ambiguous. This CDR3 spans 16 amino acids. Trimming stripped 6 bases from V and 3 bases from J, with 19 bases between. In germline, CDR1 is LNHDA, CDR2 SQIVND (reference sequence). This chain's CDR3 is CASSGLVGTGTDTQYF. The CDR3 DNA reads as TGTGCCAGTAGCGGATTAGTGGGCACCGGTACAGATACGCAGTATTTT.

This clonotype occurred a few times. The chain employs TRBV27 and TRBJ2-1; D unresolved. V lost 5 bases and J lost 7, with 6 bases in between. Germline CDR1 is MNHEY and CDR2 is SMNVEV (reference sequence). The length of the CDR3 is 11 residues. The CDR3 coding sequence is TGTGCCAGCAGTCTGGCGAATGAGCAGTTCTTC. Protein sequence: CASSLANEQFF.

This clonotype showed up just a few times. The chain links TRBV4-1 to TRBJ2-7; D gene ambiguous. CDR3 length equals 14 residues. The ends were cut back, 1 base at V and 1 base at J, with 8 bases in the middle. Germline V CDR1 and CDR2: MGHRA, YSYEKL. The CDR3 coding sequence is TGCGCCAGCAGCCAAGTGATGACTTCCTACGAGCAGTACTTC. Protein: CASSQVMTSYEQYF.

This clonotype was seen repeatedly, ten times or more. V usage is TRBV29-1 and J usage is TRBJ1-2; D unclear. The V gene's germline CDR1 is SQVTM and CDR2 ANQGSEA. The CDR3 is 12 residues long. V was trimmed by 0 bases and J by 7 bases, leaving 9 bases between them. The CDR3 bases are TGCAGCGTTGAAGAGAATAGCGGTGGCTACACCTTC. This translates into CSVEENSGGYTF.

This clonotype was counted at least ten times. This chain uses TRBV3-1 with TRBJ2-6; TRBD2 might be the D (7 bases). CDR3 length: 18 residues. The germline V gene has CDR1 LGHDT and CDR2 YNNKEL (reference sequence). The V end was cut by 4 bases, the J end by 1 base, with 17 bases between. In nucleotides, the CDR3 is TGTGCCAGCAGCCCGCACAGGGAGGGGGAGTCTGGGGCCAACGTCCTGACTTTC. Amino acids: CASSPHREGESGANVLTF.

This clonotype has just a few counts. V usage is TRBV30 and J usage is TRBJ2-5, with D perhaps matching TRBD1 or TRBD2 (5 bases each). The germline CDR1 and CDR2 sequences are GTSNPN and SVGIG (reference sequence). The CDR3 has 12 amino acids. Trimming removed 1 base from V and 5 bases from J, with 8 bases in between. CDR3 in amino acids: CAWSGGLETQYF. CDR3 coding DNA: TGTGCCTGGAGTGGGGGGTTGGAGACCCAGTACTTC.

This chain uses TRBV7-6 with TRBJ2-7, with 10 bases that match TRBD2. The CDR3 is 15 residues long. Losses at the gene ends were 5 bases for V and 2 bases for J; bases not matched to a gene: 6. Germline CDR1 SGHVS, CDR2 FNYEAQ. The chain's CDR3 is CASSVGTSATYEQYF. In DNA, the CDR3 is TGTGCCAGCAGCGTTGGGACTAGCGCCACCTACGAGCAGTACTTC.

This clonotype was counted between two and nine times. This may stem from a read error, because a much larger clone lies one nucleotide away. The chain has TRBV7-9 and TRBJ1-4; D unclear. There are 14 residues in the CDR3. Per germline, CDR1 SEHNR and CDR2 FQNEAQ (reference sequence). The CDR3 is CASSLVATNEKLSF. CDR3 DNA sequence: TGTGCCAGCAGTTTAGTTGCAACTAATGAAAAACTGTCTTTT.

As for this clonotype: This clone may be a read error of a much larger clone one base away. V usage is TRBV11-2 and J usage is TRBJ1-1; D might be TRBD1 (5 bases). The CDR3 is 11 residues long. Germline CDR1 is SGHAT and CDR2 is FQNNGV. Trimming shortened V by 5 bases and J by 11 bases, and 12 bases separated the two germline ends. CDR3 region: CASSTGNTAFF. The CDR3 DNA reads as TGTGCCAGCAGCACAGGTAATACGGCTTTCTTT. Full variable domain (missing parts from reference TRBV11-2 and TRBJ1-1): EAGVAQSPRYKIIEKRQSVAFWCNPISGHATLYWYQQILGQGPKLLIQFQNNGVVDDSQLPKDRFSAERLKGVDSTLKIQPAKLEDSAVYLCASSTGNTAFFGQGTRLTVV.

The table lists this clonotype with many counts. The V and J genes are TRBV7-9 and TRBJ2-2; D uncertain. The germline gives CDR1 SEHNR, CDR2 FQNEAQ (reference sequence). The CDR3 covers 12 residues. Trimming left V 1 base short and J 8 bases short, with 5 bases between. The CDR3 region is CASSLEAGELFF. The CDR3 nucleotides are TGTGCCAGCAGCTTAGAGGCGGGGGAGCTGTTTTTT.

V is TRBV29-1 and J is TRBJ1-2; 7 bases align to TRBD1. The CDR3 totals 15 residues. V shed 6 bases and J 4 bases; nucleotides not matched to a gene: 14. Per the germline V gene, CDR1 is SQVTM and CDR2 is ANQGSEA. The DNA for the CDR3 is TGCAGCGTCGGGCCTCCACAGGGGACTCTCTATGGCTACACCTTC. Residues: CSVGPPQGTLYGYTF.

A note on this clonotype: A much larger clonotype is one base distant, so this may be a read error. V is TRBV20-1 and J is TRBJ2-7, with 7 bases aligning to TRBD2. There are 12 residues in the CDR3. Trimming removed 5 bases from V and 2 bases from J; junction bases left unmatched: 3. Germline-derived CDR1 and CDR2 are DFQATT and SNEGSKA (reference sequence). The CDR3 nucleotides read TGCAGTGCTCGGGGGGAAACCTACGAGCAGTACTTC. Amino acids: CSARGETYEQYF.

This clonotype was detected only a few times. V usage is TRBV20-1 and J usage is TRBJ2-5, with 11 bases lining up with TRBD1. Per the germline V gene, CDR1 is DFQATT and CDR2 is SNEGSKA (reference sequence). There are 15 residues in the CDR3. V dropped 0 bases and J dropped 4; count of bases not matched to a gene: 4. Here the CDR3 DNA reads TGCAGTGCTAGAGATGGTGGGACAGGGGGAGAGACCCAGTACTTC. It is translated as CSARDGGTGGETQYF.